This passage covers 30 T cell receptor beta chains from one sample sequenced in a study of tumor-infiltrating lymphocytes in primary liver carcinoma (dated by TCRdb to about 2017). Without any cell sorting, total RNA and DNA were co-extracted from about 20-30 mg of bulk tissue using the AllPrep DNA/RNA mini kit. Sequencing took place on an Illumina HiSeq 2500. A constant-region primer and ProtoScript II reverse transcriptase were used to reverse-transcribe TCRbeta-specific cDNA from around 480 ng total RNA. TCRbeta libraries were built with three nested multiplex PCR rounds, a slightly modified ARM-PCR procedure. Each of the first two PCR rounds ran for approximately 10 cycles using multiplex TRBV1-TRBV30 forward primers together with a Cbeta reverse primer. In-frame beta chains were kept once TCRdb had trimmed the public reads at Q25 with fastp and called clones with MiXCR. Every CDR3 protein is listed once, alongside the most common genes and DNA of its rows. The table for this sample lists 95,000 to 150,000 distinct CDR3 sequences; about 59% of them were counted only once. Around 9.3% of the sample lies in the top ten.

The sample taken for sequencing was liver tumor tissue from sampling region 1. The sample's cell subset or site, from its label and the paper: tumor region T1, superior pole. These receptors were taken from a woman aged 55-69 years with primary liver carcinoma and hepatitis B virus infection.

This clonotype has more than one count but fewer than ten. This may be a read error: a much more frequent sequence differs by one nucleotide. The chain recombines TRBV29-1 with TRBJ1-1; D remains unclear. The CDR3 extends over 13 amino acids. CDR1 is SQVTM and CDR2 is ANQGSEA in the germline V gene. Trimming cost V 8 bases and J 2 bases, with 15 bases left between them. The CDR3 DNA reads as TGCAGCTTTGCGGAGCAACCAAACACTGAAGCTTTCTTT. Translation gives CSFAEQPNTEAFF.

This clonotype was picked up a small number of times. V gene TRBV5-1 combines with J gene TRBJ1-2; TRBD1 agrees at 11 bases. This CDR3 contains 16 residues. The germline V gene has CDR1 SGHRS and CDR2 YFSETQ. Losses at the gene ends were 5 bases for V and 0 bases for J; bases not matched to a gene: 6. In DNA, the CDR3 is TGCGCCAGCAGACGGGGACAGGGGGACTCTAACTATGGCTACACCTTC. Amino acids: CASRRGQGDSNYGYTF.

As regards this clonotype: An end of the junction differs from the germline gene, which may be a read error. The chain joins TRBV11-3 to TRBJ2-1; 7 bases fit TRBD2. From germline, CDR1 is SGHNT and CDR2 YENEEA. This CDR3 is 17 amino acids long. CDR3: CASSLVRGEWCFDEQFF. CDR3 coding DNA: TGTGCCAGCAGTTTAGTTCGGGGGGAGTGGTGTTTCGATGAGCAGTTCTTC.

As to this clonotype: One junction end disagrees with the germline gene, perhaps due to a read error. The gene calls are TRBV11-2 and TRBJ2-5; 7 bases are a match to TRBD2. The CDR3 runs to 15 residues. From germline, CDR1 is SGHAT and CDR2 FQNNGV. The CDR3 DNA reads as TGTGTCAGCAGCCCAAGGACTAGAACACAAGAGACCCTGTGCTTC. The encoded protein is CVSSPRTRTQETLCF.

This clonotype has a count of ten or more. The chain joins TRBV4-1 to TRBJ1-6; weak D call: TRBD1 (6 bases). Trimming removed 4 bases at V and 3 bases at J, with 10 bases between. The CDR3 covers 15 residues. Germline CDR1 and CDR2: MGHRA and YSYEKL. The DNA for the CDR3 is TGCGCCAGCAGCCGACGGGACAACTATAATTCACCCCTCCACTTT. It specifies CASSRRDNYNSPLHF.

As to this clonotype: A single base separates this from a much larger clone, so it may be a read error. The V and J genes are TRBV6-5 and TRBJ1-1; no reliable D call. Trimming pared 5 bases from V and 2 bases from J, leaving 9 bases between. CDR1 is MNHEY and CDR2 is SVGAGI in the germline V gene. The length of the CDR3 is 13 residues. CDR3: CASSHTGNTEAFF. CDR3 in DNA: TGTGCCAGCAGTCACACGGGAAACACTGAAGCTTTCTTT.

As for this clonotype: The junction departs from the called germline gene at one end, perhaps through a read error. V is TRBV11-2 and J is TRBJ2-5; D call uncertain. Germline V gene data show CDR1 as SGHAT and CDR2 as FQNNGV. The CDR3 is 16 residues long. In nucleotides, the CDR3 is TGTGCCAGCAGCTTAGGCGGATTGGCCCAAGGTGCGACCCAGAACTTC. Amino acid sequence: CASSLGGLAQGATQNF.

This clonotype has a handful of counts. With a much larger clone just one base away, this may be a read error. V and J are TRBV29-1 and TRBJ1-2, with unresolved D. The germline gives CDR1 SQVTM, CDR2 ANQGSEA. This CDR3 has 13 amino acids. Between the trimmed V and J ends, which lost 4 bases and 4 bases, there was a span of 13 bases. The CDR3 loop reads CSVVDTDGYGYTF. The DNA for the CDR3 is TGCAGCGTTGTAGACACAGATGGCTATGGCTACACCTTC.

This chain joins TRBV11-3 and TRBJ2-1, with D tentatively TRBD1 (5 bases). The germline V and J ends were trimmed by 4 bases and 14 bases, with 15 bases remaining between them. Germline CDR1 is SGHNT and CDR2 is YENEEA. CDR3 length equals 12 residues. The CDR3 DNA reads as TGTGCCAGCAGCTCCGACCGGACAAGGGAGTTCTTC. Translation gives CASSSDRTREFF.

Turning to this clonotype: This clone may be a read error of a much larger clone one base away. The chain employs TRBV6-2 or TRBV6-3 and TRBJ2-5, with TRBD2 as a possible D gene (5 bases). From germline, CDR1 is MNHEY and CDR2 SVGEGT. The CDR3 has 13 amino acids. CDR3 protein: CASSSVEWETHYF. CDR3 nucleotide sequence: TGTGCCAGCAGTTCAGTGGAGTGGGAGACCCATTACTTC.

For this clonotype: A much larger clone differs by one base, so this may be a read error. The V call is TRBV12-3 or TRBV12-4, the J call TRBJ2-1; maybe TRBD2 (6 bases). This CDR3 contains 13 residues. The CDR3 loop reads CASSSTRSGEHFF. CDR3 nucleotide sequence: TGTGCCAGCAGTTCGACTAGATCCGGCGAGCACTTCTTC.

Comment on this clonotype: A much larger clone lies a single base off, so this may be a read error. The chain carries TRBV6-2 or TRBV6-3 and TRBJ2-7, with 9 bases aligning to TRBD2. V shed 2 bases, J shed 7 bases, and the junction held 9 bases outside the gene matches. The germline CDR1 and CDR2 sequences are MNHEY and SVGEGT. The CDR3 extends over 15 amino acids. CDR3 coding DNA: TGTGCCAGCAGTTACACCGCTAGCGGGAATCATGAGCAGTACTTC. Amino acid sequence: CASSYTASGNHEQYF.

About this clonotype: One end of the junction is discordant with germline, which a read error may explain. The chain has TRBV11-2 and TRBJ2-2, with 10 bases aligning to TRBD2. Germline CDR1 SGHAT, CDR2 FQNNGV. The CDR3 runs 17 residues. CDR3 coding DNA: TGTGCAAGCAGCCTCAGGGCGCTAGCGGGAGTGCCCGGGGGGCTGTTTTTT. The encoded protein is CASSLRALAGVPGGLFF.

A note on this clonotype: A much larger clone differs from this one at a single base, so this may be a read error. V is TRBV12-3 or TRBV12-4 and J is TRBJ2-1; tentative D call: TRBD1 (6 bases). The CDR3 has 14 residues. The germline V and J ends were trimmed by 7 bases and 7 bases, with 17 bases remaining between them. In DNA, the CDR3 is TGTGCCAGCATCAAGGACAGTGGTTTTAATGAGCAGTTCTTC. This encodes CASIKDSGFNEQFF.

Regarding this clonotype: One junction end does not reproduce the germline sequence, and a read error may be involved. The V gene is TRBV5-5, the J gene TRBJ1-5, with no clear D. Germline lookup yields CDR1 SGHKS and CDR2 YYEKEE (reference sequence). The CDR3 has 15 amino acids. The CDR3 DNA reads TGTGCCAGCGGCTTTGGGTCGGCGGGAAATCAGCCCCAGCGTTTT. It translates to CASGFGSAGNQPQRF.

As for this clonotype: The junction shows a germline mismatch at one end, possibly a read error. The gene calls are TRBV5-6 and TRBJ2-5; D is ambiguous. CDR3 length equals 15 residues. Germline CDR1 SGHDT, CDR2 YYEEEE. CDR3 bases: TGTGCCAGCAGTCCCGTTCGGGCGAACCAAGAGACCCCGTACTTC. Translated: CASSPVRANQETPYF.

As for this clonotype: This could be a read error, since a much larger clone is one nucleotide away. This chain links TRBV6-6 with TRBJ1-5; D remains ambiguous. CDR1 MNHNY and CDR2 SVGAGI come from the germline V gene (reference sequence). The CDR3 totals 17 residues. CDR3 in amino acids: CTSSYQSMTVTRQPQHF. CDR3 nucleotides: TGTACCAGCAGTTACCAATCGATGACTGTTACGAGGCAGCCCCAGCATTTT.

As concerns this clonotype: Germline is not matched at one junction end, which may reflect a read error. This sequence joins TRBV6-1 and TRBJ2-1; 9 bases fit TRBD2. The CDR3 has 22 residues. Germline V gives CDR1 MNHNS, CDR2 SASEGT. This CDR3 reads CASSTSTSGQNFRSPAPREEFF. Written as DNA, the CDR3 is TGTGCCAGCAGTACATCGACTAGCGGACAAAACTTTAGATCCCCTGCCCCCCGTGAGGAGTTCTTC.

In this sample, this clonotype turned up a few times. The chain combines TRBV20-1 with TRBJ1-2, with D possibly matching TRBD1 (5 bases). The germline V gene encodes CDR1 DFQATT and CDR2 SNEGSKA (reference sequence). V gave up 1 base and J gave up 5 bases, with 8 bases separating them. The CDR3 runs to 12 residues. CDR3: CSARGQGYGYTF. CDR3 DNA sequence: TGCAGTGCTAGAGGTCAGGGATATGGCTACACCTTC.

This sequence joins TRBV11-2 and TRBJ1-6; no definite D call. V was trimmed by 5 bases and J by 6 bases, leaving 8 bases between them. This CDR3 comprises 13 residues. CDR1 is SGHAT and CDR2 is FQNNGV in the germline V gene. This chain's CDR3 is CASSLTSNSPLHF. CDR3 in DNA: TGTGCCAGCAGCCTAACGTCTAATTCACCCCTCCACTTT.

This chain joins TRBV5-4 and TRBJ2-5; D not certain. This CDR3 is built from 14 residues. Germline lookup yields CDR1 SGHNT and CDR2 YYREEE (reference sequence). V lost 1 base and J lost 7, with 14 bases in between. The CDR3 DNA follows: TGTGCCAGCAGCTTGAGTAGAGATTCGGGGACCCAGTACTTC. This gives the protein CASSLSRDSGTQYF. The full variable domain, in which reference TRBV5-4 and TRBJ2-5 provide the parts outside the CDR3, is ETGVTQSPTHLIKTRGQQVTLRCSSQSGHNTVSWYQQALGQGPQFIFQYYREEENGRGNFPPRFSGLQFPNYSSELNVNALELDDSALYLCASSLSRDSGTQYFGPGTRLLVL.

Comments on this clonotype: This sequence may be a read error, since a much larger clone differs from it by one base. CDR3 bases: TGTGCCTGCAGCCAAGTCGGGGGACAGAGAACCTACGAGCAGTACTTC. Residues: CACSQVGGQRTYEQYF. This chain joins TRBV14 and TRBJ2-7; D might be TRBD1 (7 bases). CDR1 is SGHDN, CDR2 FVKESK, per germline. The CDR3 extends over 16 amino acids.

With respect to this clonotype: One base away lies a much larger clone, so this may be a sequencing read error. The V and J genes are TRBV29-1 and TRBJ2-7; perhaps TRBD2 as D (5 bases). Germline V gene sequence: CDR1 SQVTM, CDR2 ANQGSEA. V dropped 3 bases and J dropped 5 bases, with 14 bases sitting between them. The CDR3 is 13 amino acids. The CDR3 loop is CSVDGHGSHEQYF. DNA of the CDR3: TGCAGCGTTGACGGGCATGGGAGCCACGAGCAGTACTTC.

The CDR3: CASSLGQGDTEAFF. The CDR3 bases are TGTGCCAGCTCACTGGGACAGGGGGACACTGAAGCTTTCTTT. The rearrangement links TRBV18 to TRBJ1-1, with 11 nucleotides matching TRBD1. The germline V gene has CDR1 KGHSH and CDR2 LQKENI. The CDR3 spans 14 residues. V trimming: 4 bases; J trimming: 3 bases; junction bases outside the gene matches: 1.

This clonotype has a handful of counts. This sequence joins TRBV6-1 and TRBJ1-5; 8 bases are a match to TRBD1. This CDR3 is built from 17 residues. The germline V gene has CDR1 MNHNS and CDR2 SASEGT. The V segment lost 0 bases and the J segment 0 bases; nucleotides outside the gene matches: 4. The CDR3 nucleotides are TGTGCCAGCAGTGAAGCCGGCAGGGGGCATAGCAATCAGCCCCAGCATTTT. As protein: CASSEAGRGHSNQPQHF.

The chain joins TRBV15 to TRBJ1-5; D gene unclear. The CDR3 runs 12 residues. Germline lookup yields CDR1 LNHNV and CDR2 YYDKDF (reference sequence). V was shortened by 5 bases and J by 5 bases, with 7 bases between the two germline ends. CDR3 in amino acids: CATSFPDQPQHF. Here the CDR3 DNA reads TGTGCCACCAGCTTTCCCGATCAGCCCCAGCATTTT. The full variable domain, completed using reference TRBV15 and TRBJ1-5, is DAMVIQNPRYQVTQFGKPVTLSCSQTLNHNVMYWYQQKSSQAPKLLFHYYDKDFNNEADTPDNFQSRRPNTSFCFLDIRSPGLGDTAMYLCATSFPDQPQHFGDGTRLSIL.

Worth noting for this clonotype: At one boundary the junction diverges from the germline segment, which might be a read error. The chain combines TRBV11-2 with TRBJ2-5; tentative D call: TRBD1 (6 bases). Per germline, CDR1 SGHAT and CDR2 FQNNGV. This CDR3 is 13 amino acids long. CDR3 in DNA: TGTGCCAGCAGCTTGGACAGACAAGAGACCCGGCACTTC. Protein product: CASSLDRQETRHF.

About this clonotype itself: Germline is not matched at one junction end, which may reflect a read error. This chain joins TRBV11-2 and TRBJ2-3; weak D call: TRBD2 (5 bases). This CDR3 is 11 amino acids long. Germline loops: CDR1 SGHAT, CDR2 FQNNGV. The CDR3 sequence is CAFGDLDTQYF. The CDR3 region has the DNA TGTGCCTTCGGGGATCTAGATACACAGTATTTT.

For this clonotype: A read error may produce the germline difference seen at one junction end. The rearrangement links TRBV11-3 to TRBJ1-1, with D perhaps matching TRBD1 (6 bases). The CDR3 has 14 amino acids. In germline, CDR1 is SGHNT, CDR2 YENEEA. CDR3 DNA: TGTGTCAGCAGCTTAGGAAGAGGGGGAGATGAATCTTTCTTT. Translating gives CVSSLGRGGDESFF. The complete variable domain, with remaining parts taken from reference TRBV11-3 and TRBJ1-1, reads EAGVVQSPRYKIIEKKQPVAFWCNPISGHNTLYWYLQNLGQGPELLIRYENEEAVDDSQLPKDRFSAERLKGVDSTLKIQPAELGDSAVYLCVSSLGRGGDESFFGQGTRLTVV.

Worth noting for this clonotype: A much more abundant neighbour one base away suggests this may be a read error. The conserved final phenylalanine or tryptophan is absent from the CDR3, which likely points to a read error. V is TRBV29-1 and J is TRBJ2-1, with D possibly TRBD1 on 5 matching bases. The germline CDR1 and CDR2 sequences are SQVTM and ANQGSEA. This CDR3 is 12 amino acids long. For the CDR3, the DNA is TGCAGTTCGGCCAAGGCAGGGAATGAGCAGTTCTTA. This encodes CSSAKAGNEQFL.